This TCR beta chain appears in the sequencing data of a study of radiotherapy plus CTLA-4 blockade in lung cancer. Study findings and constraints: Researchers report tumor-derived TCR clones expanding in blood after radiotherapy plus ipilimumab.

Notes on this clone: Its antigen is currently unknown.

The method was immunoSEQ multiplex PCR; TCRdb's version includes in-frame clones alone and lacks a portion of them. The table includes approximately 70,000 clones, roughly four fifths detected once. This CDR3 spans 12 amino acids. The germline gives CDR1 SGHDT, CDR2 YYEEEE. V lost 3 bases to trimming and J lost 5 bases, with 8 bases between them. The chain links TRBV5-6 to TRBJ1-2, with D hard to call. Source: peripheral blood, taken from a patient treated with radiotherapy plus ipilimumab. The clonotype originates from a human donor with non-small cell lung cancer whose response to radiotherapy plus ipilimumab could not be evaluated. Some clones in this sample may be carry-over from other donors' samples. CDR3 sequence (DNA): TGTGCCAGCAGCTCCGGGAATTATGGCTACACCTTC. It is translated as CASSSGNYGYTF.